The T cell receptor (beta chain) described here comes from a study of memory CD8 T cells in hepatitis C reinfection (dated by TCRdb to the late 2010s). About the full investigation: A few donors spontaneously resolved two consecutive HCV infections, while two donors cleared a primary infection but became chronically infected after reinfection. HCV reinfection was defined as a positive HCV RNA test following two negative tests taken at least 60 days apart. Peak reinfection samples were collected 3 to 8 weeks after reinfection was detected. In five donors, the study followed the TCR beta repertoire of virus-specific CD8 T cells over time through an HCV reinfection episode. Between about 2009 and 2012, a few reinfection cases that had stored pre-reinfection samples were identified. In the reinfection study, participants who had previously resolved an HCV infection were followed up every 3 months. The peak reinfection time point was selected on the basis of previously published longitudinal tetramer+ CD8 T cell frequency data. The research as a whole found: Because the study included only four or five donors, definitive conclusions about public clonotypes linked to secondary clearance could not be reached.

Trimming removed 5 bases from V and 3 bases from J, leaving 15 bases between the germline ends. The CDR3 runs 14 amino acids, cysteine and phenylalanine included. Only the CDR3 part of the read is kept: 42 bases, read in frame from the first base. The germline V gene provides CDR1 SGHDT and CDR2 YYEEEE. The sample's time point label is to be understood as: peak reinfection, 3 to 8 weeks after reinfection detection. Sorted cells were sequenced directly ex vivo, without in vitro expansion prior to TCR sequencing. The donors, who were people who inject drugs, were enrolled in the Montreal Acute Hepatitis C Cohort Study (HEPCO) in Canada. As controls, total naive CD8 T cells, sorted as viable CD3+ CD8+ CD45RO-, were obtained from two donors at each of the three reinfection time points. Before sorting, cryopreserved peripheral blood mononuclear cells were thawed and used as the source for purifying CD8 T cells. CD8 T cells were enriched by negative selection with the MACS CD8+ T cell Isolation Kit. Cells were sorted on a BD FACSAria II sorter using FACSDiva software, and FlowJo was used for data analysis.

Worth noting for this clone: Its antigen is currently not known. No base-level quality is on record; no much larger clone is a single base apart.

Library preparation used the immunoSEQ multiplex PCR assay. Genomic DNA was extracted from sorted cells, and the TCR beta V, D and J regions were sequenced by Adaptive Biotechnologies' automated high-throughput method. A two-step, bias-controlled multiplex PCR was used to amplify CDR3 regions. Amplified TCR beta libraries were sequenced on an Illumina instrument. The source study handled its data this way. Demultiplexed reads were processed to reduce amplification and sequencing bias, and the IMGT database was used to assign CDR3 sequences to gene families. ImmunoSEQ software version 2.0 was used to analyze the repertoire data. Clonotype lists were filtered to remove out-of-frame sequences and sequences containing stop codons in the CDR3. Clonotypes with a frequency below 0.01% were excluded because such clonotypes corresponded to less than one cell. Richness was calculated by dividing observed richness by input cell number, and evenness was calculated by dividing Shannon entropy by log observed richness. Repertoire diversity and the similarity between time points were measured using Simpson diversity and Morisita-Horn overlap indices. Clonotypes were categorized as dominant (>1%), sub-dominant (0.5-0.99%), low abundance (0.1-0.49%) or lowest abundance (<0.1%). The germline index was obtained by subtracting total nucleotide additions from total CDR3 length and then dividing the result by total CDR3 length. TCRdb obtained this table from immuneACCESS and retained in-frame rearrangements with V and J assigned. These tables miss some clones; where compared with another copy, unresolved V genes account for less than half of the shortfall, and the remainder is unexplained. The V and J calls and the clone size are those of that table, but D and trimming were determined from the DNA. This sample has roughly 43,000 clones in its table, and roughly 90% of those were observed once. The ten largest clones capture around 1.2% of the sample.

This receptor was identified in a man younger than 35 with hepatitis C virus infection. Sequencing was done on a sample of naive CD8+ T cells sorted from blood. The intended sense of this specimen's cell subset or site label: total naive CD8+CD45RO- T cells. Here the chain combines TRBV5-6 and TRBJ2-7; the D gene lacks a confident call. The CDR3 reads as follows: CASSHINDIYEQYF. The bases read TGTGCCAGCAGTCACATAAACGACATCTACGAGCAGTACTTC. Reference TRBV5-6 and TRBJ2-7 proteins supply the regions before and after the CDR3; the full variable domain is: DAGVTQSPTHLIKTRGQQVTLRCSPKSGHDTVSWYQQALGQGPQFIFQYYEEEERQRGNFPDRFSGHQFPNYSSELNVNALLLGDSALYLCASSHINDIYEQYFGPGTRLTVT.